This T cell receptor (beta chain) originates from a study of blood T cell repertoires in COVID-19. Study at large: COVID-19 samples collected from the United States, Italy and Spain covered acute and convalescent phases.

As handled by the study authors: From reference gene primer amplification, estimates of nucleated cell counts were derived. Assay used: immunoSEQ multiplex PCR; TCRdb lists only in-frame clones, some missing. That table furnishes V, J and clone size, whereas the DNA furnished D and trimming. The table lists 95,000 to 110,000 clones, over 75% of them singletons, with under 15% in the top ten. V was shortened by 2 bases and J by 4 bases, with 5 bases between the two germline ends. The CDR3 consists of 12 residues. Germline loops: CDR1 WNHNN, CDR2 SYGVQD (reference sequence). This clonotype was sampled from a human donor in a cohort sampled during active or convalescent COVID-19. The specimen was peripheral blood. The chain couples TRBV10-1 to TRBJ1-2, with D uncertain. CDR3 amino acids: CASSEECYGYTF. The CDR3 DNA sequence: TGCGCCAGCAGTGAGGAGTGCTATGGCTACACCTTC.